This TCR beta chain was sequenced during a study of breast tumors, draining lymph nodes, adjacent tissues. TCRdb re-called the multiplex PCR reads with MiXCR, one entry per CDR3 protein. The sample shows about 100,000 distinct CDR3 sequences, around 21% of them seen only once. This clonotype was counted at least ten times. What it binds is unknown. Whole-study results and caveats: Compared with lymph nodes, tumors were less diverse; compared with nontumor tissue, more.

The length of the CDR3 is 15 residues. Trimming took off 4 bases at V and 3 bases at J, with 14 bases between the two ends. The V gene's germline CDR1 is SGHDT and CDR2 YYEEEE. The lymph nodes were axillary draining lymph nodes from breast cancer patients. The chain employs TRBV5-6 and TRBJ2-1; possible D gene TRBD2, 6 bases. The clonotype originates from a female donor with breast cancer. Some clones in this sample may be carry-over from other donors' samples. The sequencing input was axillary lymph node tissue. The CDR3 DNA is TGTGCCAGCAGCAGTCTTAGCGGAGGCTACAATGAGCAGTTCTTC. This sequence encodes CASSSLSGGYNEQFF. Full variable domain (remainder filled in from reference TRBV5-6 and TRBJ2-1): DAGVTQSPTHLIKTRGQQVTLRCSPKSGHDTVSWYQQALGQGPQFIFQYYEEEERQRGNFPDRFSGHQFPNYSSELNVNALLLGDSALYLCASSSLSGGYNEQFFGPGTRLTVL.